Shown below are 22 T cell receptor beta chains from a single sample sequenced in a study of identical twins. Using its own MiXCR run on the 5' RACE reads, TCRdb lists one record per CDR3 protein. The sample contains fewer than 900,000 distinct CDR3 sequences, about 20% of which appear only once. This sample was shared with a second study, whose subject was T cells expressing NK-cell markers.

The sample comprised PBMCs. The receptors come from a woman younger than 35 in good health.

This clonotype was counted a few times. This chain links TRBV12-3 or TRBV12-4 with TRBJ1-2, with a weak D call TRBD1 (6 bases). This CDR3 contains 15 residues. V was clipped by 5 bases and J by 4 bases, with 17 bases between them. CDR3 sequence: CASSDWVFRGYGYTF. DNA for the CDR3: TGTGCCAGCAGTGATTGGGTCTTCAGGGGCTATGGCTACACCTTC.

This clonotype came up a few times. This chain links TRBV6-2 or TRBV6-3 with TRBJ2-1; 9 bases align to TRBD2. Germline values: CDR1 MNHEY, CDR2 SVGEGT. CDR3 size: 15 residues. Unmatched junction bases numbered 9, after V lost 5 bases and J lost 7 bases. The CDR3 protein is CASSELAGLRNEQFF. CDR3 nucleotides: TGTGCCAGCAGTGAGCTAGCGGGATTGCGGAATGAGCAGTTCTTC.

This clonotype was counted a few times. The chain has TRBV7-8 and TRBJ1-5; D remains unclear. Between the trimmed V and J ends, which lost 1 base and 1 base, there was a span of 11 bases. CDR1 is SGHVS and CDR2 is FQNEAQ in the germline V gene. The CDR3 sequence is 16 residues long. CDR3 loop: CASSLGAARSNQPQHF. DNA for the CDR3: TGTGCCAGCAGCTTAGGGGCCGCCAGGAGCAATCAGCCCCAGCATTTT.

This clonotype was detected once. The J gene is TRBJ1-1, the V gene TRBV12-3 or TRBV12-4; D is unresolved. The CDR3 runs 14 residues. V shed 6 bases and J shed 4 bases, with 15 bases lying between them. CDR3: CASRPLDRGTEAFF. The CDR3 DNA reads as TGTGCCAGCAGACCCCTAGATAGAGGCACTGAAGCTTTCTTT.

This clonotype has ten or more counts. The V and J genes are TRBV12-3 or TRBV12-4 and TRBJ2-7, with 8 bases that match TRBD2. The V gene end was trimmed by 6 bases and the J gene end by 0 bases; junction bases not matched to a gene: 4. The CDR3 totals 14 residues. CDR3 DNA: TGTGCCAGCAGCCCCGGGACTAGCTCCTACGAGCAGTACTTC. Its translation is CASSPGTSSYEQYF.

This clonotype was detected a few times. CDR3 in amino acids: CASSGQRSSYEQYF. The CDR3 DNA reads as TGCGCCAGCAGTGGACAGAGAAGCTCCTACGAGCAGTACTTC. The chain couples TRBV5-1 to TRBJ2-7, with D possibly matching TRBD1 (6 bases). The length of the CDR3 is 14 residues. Looked up from germline, CDR1 is SGHRS and CDR2 is YFSETQ. V gave up 5 bases and J gave up 0 bases, with 12 bases separating them.

This chain uses TRBV12-3 or TRBV12-4 with TRBJ1-1, with a possible D match to TRBD1 (5 bases). CDR3 length: 15 amino acids. V was shortened by 4 bases and J by 5 bases, with 17 bases between the two germline ends. CDR3 nucleotide sequence: TGTGCCAGCAGTTCCTCGTTCGAGGGACCGACTGAAGCTTTCTTT. Translation: CASSSSFEGPTEAFF.

This clonotype has only a few counts. V and J are TRBV5-1 and TRBJ2-2; D perhaps matches TRBD1 (5 bases). Germline values: CDR1 SGHRS, CDR2 YFSETQ. The CDR3 consists of 14 residues. V was clipped by 4 bases and J by 7 bases, with 14 bases between them. CDR3 nucleotides: TGCGCCAGCAGCCTCGACAGTTCCTACGGGGAGCTGTTTTTT. Translating gives CASSLDSSYGELFF.

The chain has TRBV10-2 and TRBJ2-7; no reliable D call. Deletions cut 4 bases from V and 7 bases from J, with 20 bases between. The CDR3 contains 15 residues. From germline, CDR1 is WSHSY and CDR2 SAAADI. CDR3 nucleotide sequence: TGCGCCAGCAGTGGGACGGCGGACCCCTATCGGGAGCAGTACTTC. Its protein product is CASSGTADPYREQYF.

This clonotype showed up just a few times. The rearrangement links TRBV7-9 to TRBJ1-2; 7 bases fit TRBD1. CDR1 and CDR2 (germline): SEHNR, FQNEAQ (reference sequence). CDR3 length: 14 residues. The J segment lost 5 bases and the V segment lost 5 bases, leaving 8 bases of the junction unmatched. CDR3 nucleotides: TGTGCCAGCAGCCTCGGGACAGCGGTATATGGCTACACCTTC. It codes for CASSLGTAVYGYTF.

This clonotype was picked up many times. In DNA, the CDR3 is TGTGCCAGCAGCTCTTTTAGGACAGGCAGTGGGACCCAGTACTTC. This sequence encodes CASSSFRTGSGTQYF. The chain employs TRBV7-6 and TRBJ2-5, with 7 bases that match TRBD1. CDR1 and CDR2 from the germline V gene are SGHVS and FNYEAQ. The CDR3 sequence is 15 residues long. Germline trimming cut 4 bases from V and 7 bases from J; bases unmatched to any gene: 12.

This clonotype has just a few counts. The rearrangement uses TRBV7-8 and TRBJ1-6, with D maybe TRBD1 (6 bases). The length of the CDR3 is 12 residues. CDR1 and CDR2 (germline): SGHVS, FQNEAQ. Trimming pared 1 base from V and 16 bases from J, leaving 11 bases between. DNA of the CDR3: TGTGCCAGCAGCTTAGAGTGGGGGGCACTCCACTTT. It encodes CASSLEWGALHF. The full variable domain, in which reference TRBV7-8 and TRBJ1-6 provide the parts outside the CDR3, is GAGVSQSPRYKVAKRGQDVALRCDPISGHVSLFWYQQALGQGPEFLTYFQNEAQLDKSGLPSDRFFAERPEGSVSTLKIQRTQQEDSAVYLCASSLEWGALHFGNGTRLTVT.

This clonotype has more than one count but fewer than ten. The chain has TRBV7-3 and TRBJ2-2; TRBD1 aligns across 8 bases. The germline CDR1 and CDR2 sequences are SGHTA and FQGTGA. V lost 8 bases, J lost 7 bases, and 12 bases stayed unmatched. The CDR3 is 15 amino acids. The chain's CDR3 is CASARIQGAGGELFF. As DNA, the CDR3 is TGTGCCAGCGCACGTATCCAGGGGGCCGGCGGGGAGCTGTTTTTT. Filled out from reference TRBV7-3 and TRBJ2-2, the complete variable domain reads GAGVSQTPSNKVTEKGKYVELRCDPISGHTALYWYRQSLGQGPEFLIYFQGTGAADDSGLPNDRFFAVRPEGSVSTLKIQRTERGDSAVYLCASARIQGAGGELFFGEGSRLTVL.

On this clonotype itself: Relative to the germline gene, one junction end is altered; a read error may explain this. The chain couples TRBV3-1 to TRBJ2-2; D is undetermined. Germline loops: CDR1 LGHDT, CDR2 YNNKEL (reference sequence). The CDR3 totals 16 residues. The CDR3 region has the DNA TGTGCCAGCACCCAAACCGGGCAGGTCCACACCGGGGAGCTGTTTTTT. Amino acid sequence: CASTQTGQVHTGELFF.

This clonotype was detected a few times. V gene TRBV7-9 combines with J gene TRBJ1-1; perhaps TRBD1 as D (5 bases). V was clipped by 2 bases and J by 2 bases, with 12 bases between them. The CDR3 is 15 residues long. Germline V gene sequence: CDR1 SEHNR, CDR2 FQNEAQ (reference sequence). In DNA form, the CDR3 reads TGTGCCAGCAGCTTACCGGGACGGGAAAACACTGAAGCTTTCTTT. Amino acid sequence: CASSLPGRENTEAFF.

The chain joins TRBV20-1 to TRBJ2-7, with 8 bases fitting TRBD1. Germline values: CDR1 DFQATT, CDR2 SNEGSKA (reference sequence). The CDR3 contains 13 residues. The J segment lost 4 bases and the V segment lost 3 bases, leaving 5 bases of the junction unmatched. The DNA for the CDR3 is TGCAGTGCTAGCCGGACAGGGCAATACGAGCAGTACTTC. Encoded protein: CSASRTGQYEQYF.

This clonotype was found a few times. The chain recombines TRBV18 with TRBJ2-7; D not resolved. This CDR3 comprises 13 residues. Between the trimmed V and J ends, which lost 3 bases and 4 bases, there was a span of 10 bases. Germline loops: CDR1 KGHSH, CDR2 LQKENI. CDR3 sequence reads: CASSPRLVYEQYF. The CDR3 DNA is TGTGCCAGCTCACCTCGGTTGGTATACGAGCAGTACTTC.

This clonotype occurred a few times. The chain recombines TRBV25-1 with TRBJ2-3; the D gene is possibly TRBD2 (5 bases). The CDR3 consists of 14 residues. Trimming stripped 3 bases from V and 6 bases from J, with 13 bases between. Looked up from germline, CDR1 is MGHDK and CDR2 is SYGVNS. CDR3 in amino acids: CASSDSRGGDTQYF. In DNA form, the CDR3 reads TGTGCCAGCAGTGATTCTAGAGGAGGCGATACGCAGTATTTT.

This CDR3 is CASSRGTGTNLGSAFF. CDR3 nucleotides: TGTGCCAGCAGCCGGGGGACAGGCACGAACCTCGGGTCAGCTTTCTTT. The chain couples TRBV7-8 to TRBJ1-1, with 8 nucleotides matching TRBD1. The CDR3 is 16 amino acids. V dropped 5 bases and J dropped 10; count of bases not matched to a gene: 18. Germline CDR1 SGHVS, CDR2 FQNEAQ.

V usage is TRBV20-1 and J usage is TRBJ1-2; D unresolved. Germline V gene lookup returns CDR1 DFQATT and CDR2 SNEGSKA (reference sequence). The CDR3 runs 14 residues. Trimming removed 5 bases from V and 0 bases from J, with 13 bases in between. CDR3 DNA: TGCAGTGCTGAAGCGGGGAGTCCTAACTATGGCTACACCTTC. As protein: CSAEAGSPNYGYTF.

This chain joins TRBV12-3 or TRBV12-4 and TRBJ1-4; D remains ambiguous. This CDR3 has 13 residues. The germline V and J ends were trimmed by 5 bases and 0 bases, with 4 bases remaining between them. DNA of the CDR3: TGTGCCAGCAGTGTGACAACTAATGAAAAACTGTTTTTT. Its translation is CASSVTTNEKLFF.

About this clonotype: Germline is not matched at one junction end, which may reflect a read error. The genes are TRBV2 and TRBJ2-5; 10 bases agree with TRBD2. This CDR3 has 18 amino acids. Germline CDR1 SNHLY, CDR2 FYNNEI. The CDR3 region is CACSLARQGLAWYETQYF. The CDR3, as DNA: TGTGCCTGCAGTTTAGCACGGCAGGGACTAGCGTGGTATGAGACCCAGTACTTC. The whole variable domain, filled in from reference TRBV2 and TRBJ2-5, reads EPEVTQTPSHQVTQMGQEVILRCVPISNHLYFYWYRQILGQKVEFLVSFYNNEISEKSEIFDDQFSVERPDGSNFTLKIRSTKLEDSAMYFCACSLARQGLAWYETQYFGPGTRLLVL.